A selection of T cell receptor beta chains follows, all from one sample in a study of regulatory T cells in long-lasting Graves disease. One entry per CDR3 protein, called by TCRdb with MiXCR from the multiplex PCR reads. Among 450,000 or so distinct CDR3 sequences, about 22% were seen once, and the ten largest hold less than 15%. Sequenced here: peripheral blood mononuclear cells (PBMCs), sampled when the disease was refractory, from a patient treated with antithyroid drugs. The receptors here all came from a female donor with Graves disease. Each CDR3 is given with its conserved first and last residue. Fields, in order: clone size, D gene, J gene, V gene, CDR3 DNA, CDR3 protein. D genes are given only for firm matches. Only part of the rows carry a size: once, few, many, or a class if the clone is expanded.

many | - | TRBJ1-2 | TRBV2 | TGTGCCAGCAGCGGGGACCTAGGCTATGGCTACACCTTC | CASSGDLGYGYTF
many | - | TRBJ1-5 | TRBV28 | TGTGCCAGCAGTTTTTCCTTCCTACGGAAGACTAGCAATCAGCCCCAGCATTTT | CASSFSFLRKTSNQPQHF
few | - | TRBJ2-7 | TRBV12-5 | TGTGCTAGTGGTTTGGACAGTCCGTCCTACGAGCAGTACTTC | CASGLDSPSYEQYF
- | TRBD1 | TRBJ1-1 | TRBV19 | TGTGCCAGTAGTCCCAGCCTCTGGACAGGGGTCGGAACTGAAGCTTTCTTT | CASSPSLWTGVGTEAFF
many | - | TRBJ1-5 | TRBV28 | TGTGCCAGCAGTTCCCCGACAGCTAGCAATCAGCCCCAGCATTTT | CASSSPTASNQPQHF
- | - | TRBJ2-7 | TRBV25-1 | TGTGCCAGCAGCTTGAGGGCTTCCGTCGAGCAGTACTTC | CASSLRASVEQYF
few | - | TRBJ2-3 | TRBV6-1 | TGTGCCAGCAGTGAGTACCGGGACAGCACAGATACGCAGTATTTT | CASSEYRDSTDTQYF
many | TRBD1 | TRBJ1-2 | TRBV6-5 | TGTGCCAGCAGTTACCTAACAGGGGGCATCTATGGCTACACCTTC | CASSYLTGGIYGYTF
- | - | TRBJ2-3 | TRBV11-3 | TGTGCCAGCAGCTACCGGGACTGGTACACAGATACGCAGTATTTT | CASSYRDWYTDTQYF
few | TRBD1 | TRBJ2-5 | TRBV19 | TGTGCCAGTAGTATCGGGCAGGGGGCAGGGACCCAGTACTTC | CASSIGQGAGTQYF
- | TRBD2 | TRBJ2-7 | TRBV20-1 | TGCAGTACTAGGTCAGCGGGAGGGGCCTACGAGCAGTACTTC | CSTRSAGGAYEQYF
many | TRBD1 | TRBJ2-5 | TRBV28 | TGTGCCAGCAGTGTGGACAGGGGAGGCGAGACCCAGTACTTC | CASSVDRGGETQYF
- | - | TRBJ1-6 | TRBV20-1 | TGCAGTGCTAGAGCCCGCAGGGCTGCGAATTCACCCCTCCACTTT | CSARARRAANSPLHF
many | - | TRBJ1-1 | TRBV12-3/TRBV12-4 | TGTGCCAGCAGTCCAGACACGTCAAGGAACACTGAAGCTTTCTTT | CASSPDTSRNTEAFF
many | - | TRBJ2-7 | TRBV11-2 | TGTGCCAGCCGAAAACCGGGACTCAAGTCTTACGAGCAGTACTTC | CASRKPGLKSYEQYF
many | - | TRBJ1-4 | TRBV11-2 | TGTGCCAGCAGGCCCACAGGGGAAAAACTGTTTTTT | CASRPTGEKLFF
many | - | TRBJ2-4 | TRBV12-3/TRBV12-4 | TGTGCCAGCAGTTTTGAGTGGAACATTCAGTACTTC | CASSFEWNIQYF
- | - | TRBJ2-1 | TRBV6-5 | TGTGCCAGCAGTTACCCAGGGGCGTTATACAATGAGCAGTTCTTC | CASSYPGALYNEQFF
many | - | TRBJ2-7 | TRBV19 | TGTGCCAGTAGTCCCAATCGAGGGCGCGAGCAGTACTTC | CASSPNRGREQYF
many | - | TRBJ2-7 | TRBV28 | TGTGCCAGCAGTTTATTTAAGTCGAACGAGCAGTACTTC | CASSLFKSNEQYF
many | - | TRBJ1-1 | TRBV20-1 | TGCAGTGCTAGAGTCCTGATGAACACTGAAGCTTTCTTT | CSARVLMNTEAFF
many | TRBD1 | TRBJ2-4 | TRBV28 | TGTGCCAGCAGAACAGGGGCGGACATTCAGTACTTC | CASRTGADIQYF
many | - | TRBJ1-5 | TRBV14 | TGTGCCAGCAGCCAAGAGCGGGATCAGCCCCAGCATTTT | CASSQERDQPQHF
- | TRBD2 | TRBJ2-1 | TRBV20-1 | TGCAGTGCTAGAATTCTAGCGGGGGGTTCGCTGTTCTTC | CSARILAGGSLFF
- | TRBD2 | TRBJ2-7 | TRBV12-5 | TGTGCTAGTGCCCTCACCCCCATAGGGACTAGCGGGGGGTCCTCCGAGCAGTACTTC | CASALTPIGTSGGSSEQYF
many | - | TRBJ2-2 | TRBV6-1 | TGTGCCAGCAGTGAAGTTGCCCAGTATACACGGGAGCTGTTTTTT | CASSEVAQYTRELFF
few | - | TRBJ2-2 | TRBV7-2 | TGTGCCAGCAGCGTAACCGGGGCAGTCATCGGGGAGCTGTTTTTT | CASSVTGAVIGELFF
many | - | TRBJ1-5 | TRBV28 | TGTGCCAGCAGTTTATTGGACACGTCCCAGCCCCAGCATTTT | CASSLLDTSQPQHF
few | - | TRBJ1-6 | TRBV6-1 | TGCGCCGAAGGGACCTCGGTGAATTCACCCCTCCACTTT | CAEGTSVNSPLHF
many | TRBD1 | TRBJ2-5 | TRBV6-5 | TGTGCCAGCAGTTCCGGGACAGGGATGGGGAAGACCCAGTACTTC | CASSSGTGMGKTQYF
once | - | TRBJ2-1 | TRBV6-1 | TGTGCCAGCAGTGAAGCGGGGGGGGCAACTGAGCAGTTCTTC | CASSEAGGATEQFF
- | - | TRBJ1-5 | TRBV19 | TGTGCCAGTAGTGGCAAATCCGGGACGGGTCGGCCCCAGCATTTT | CASSGKSGTGRPQHF
many | - | TRBJ1-1 | TRBV28 | TGTGCCAGCAGTATTGGGGCTCAAAATCGGGCTGAAGCTTTCTTT | CASSIGAQNRAEAFF
- | - | TRBJ2-7 | TRBV19 | TGTGCCAGTAGTGTCAATGGGCAGGGTGCCTACGAGCAGTACTTC | CASSVNGQGAYEQYF
- | TRBD1 | TRBJ1-1 | TRBV2 | TGTGCCAGCATCCCGGGACAGGGAGTAGTTGACACTGAAGCTTTCTTT | CASIPGQGVVDTEAFF
few | - | TRBJ2-5 | TRBV5-1 | TGCGCCAGCAGCTCAACCACAAGCCAGGGGGAGACCCAGTACTTC | CASSSTTSQGETQYF
many | TRBD1 | TRBJ2-5 | TRBV24-1 | TGTGCCACCACCATTCGACCGGGACAGAAAATTGAGGAGACCCAGTACTTC | CATTIRPGQKIEETQYF
- | - | TRBJ2-2 | TRBV30 | TGTGCCTGGAAGAGGGACTCCGGGGAGCTGTTTTTT | CAWKRDSGELFF
many | - | TRBJ1-1 | TRBV6-1 | TGTGCCAGCATCTCTCGGGATCCTCAGAAACACACTGAAGCTTTCTTT | CASISRDPQKHTEAFF
- | - | TRBJ1-1 | TRBV10-2 | TGCGCCAGCAGCCGCGGACAGAGTAACACTGAAGCTTTCTTT | CASSRGQSNTEAFF
- | - | TRBJ1-6 | TRBV7-2 | TGTGCCAGCAGCTTTACAGGAGCGAATTCACCCCTCCACTTT | CASSFTGANSPLHF
few | - | TRBJ1-1 | TRBV6-6 | TGTGCCAGCAGTTACTCGGCCCAGGGGAACACTGAAGCTTTCTTT | CASSYSAQGNTEAFF
many | - | TRBJ1-5 | TRBV28 | TGTGCCAGCAGTTTTGCTGCGGCCCAGCCCCAGCATTTT | CASSFAAAQPQHF
many | - | TRBJ2-5 | TRBV20-1 | TGCAGTGCTTCCCCTTCCCTGGGGGGCGTCTTTCAAGAGACCCAGTACTTC | CSASPSLGGVFQETQYF
many | TRBD1 | TRBJ1-5 | TRBV2 | TGTGCCAGCAGTGAGGGGGACAGCGGATACCAGCATTTT | CASSEGDSGYQHF
many | - | TRBJ1-1 | TRBV19 | TGTGCCAGCAGGCGAGACTTGAACACTGAAGCTTTCTTT | CASRRDLNTEAFF
many | TRBD1 | TRBJ1-2 | TRBV12-3/TRBV12-4 | TGTGCCAGCAGTTCGTCCGGGACAGCCAAGAAAGATGGCTACACCTTC | CASSSSGTAKKDGYTF
- | TRBD2 | TRBJ2-3 | TRBV19 | TGTGCCAGTACCCTAGCGGGCCTTAGCACAGATACGCAGTATTTT | CASTLAGLSTDTQYF
- | - | TRBJ1-4 | TRBV25-1 | TGTGCCAGCAGTATCCAGGGAAGTGCCGAAAAACTGTTTTTT | CASSIQGSAEKLFF
- | TRBD2 | TRBJ2-5 | TRBV25-1 | TGTGCCAGCAGGGGGACTAGCGGGAGGGCAGAGACCCAGTACTTC | CASRGTSGRAETQYF
- | - | TRBJ2-1 | TRBV7-2 | TGTGCCAGCAGCTTAGGGCGGACTATCTCCTACAATGAGCAGTTCTTC | CASSLGRTISYNEQFF
- | - | TRBJ2-2 | TRBV25-1 | TGTGCCAGCAGTCGCGGTCCCGGGACCGTGGACACCGGGGAGCTGTTTTTT | CASSRGPGTVDTGELFF
- | - | TRBJ2-7 | TRBV7-2 | TGTGCCAGCAGCCATTCTGCGATTCCAGGGGACGAGCAGTACTTC | CASSHSAIPGDEQYF
- | - | TRBJ2-7 | TRBV6-2/TRBV6-3 | TGTGCCAGCAGTTACTTGGACTACGAGCAGTACTTC | CASSYLDYEQYF
few | TRBD1 | TRBJ2-2 | TRBV5-1 | TGCGCCACCCGAGAGACAGGGGGAACCGGGGAGCTGTTTTTT | CATRETGGTGELFF
many | TRBD1 | TRBJ1-1 | TRBV5-1 | TGCGCCAGCAGGTCACAGGGGGCGAACACTGAAGCTTTCTTT | CASRSQGANTEAFF
many | - | TRBJ1-1 | TRBV12-3/TRBV12-4 | TGTGCCAGCAGTTTATTTGTCGGGAGCACAAACACTGAAGCTTTCTTT | CASSLFVGSTNTEAFF
- | TRBD1 | TRBJ1-1 | TRBV2 | TGTGCCAGCAGCGGACAGGGGGCTACAGGACGGGCTTTCTTT | CASSGQGATGRAFF
many | - | TRBJ1-4 | TRBV7-2 | TGTGCCAGCAGCCGGGCGATCTCTAATGAAAAACTGTTTTTT | CASSRAISNEKLFF